The 21 T cell receptor beta chains below were found in one sample sequenced in a study of CXCR3-negative and CXCR3-positive naive CD8 T cells. 5' RACE with UMI labels generated the TRB cDNA libraries. TCRdb reprocessed the 5' RACE reads, with one entry per CDR3 protein and no DNA. Listed are around 56,000 distinct CDR3 sequences; around 0.4% falls within the top ten. Material for sequencing was naive CXCR3- CD8+ T cells from blood. The subset: CD45RO-CCR7+CD27+CD95- naive CD8+ T cells lacking CXCR3 (TNR3-). The receptors come from a human donor in good health. Some clones in this sample may be carry-over from other donors' samples.

CDR3 sequence: CSVELESGSYYEQYF. The chain uses TRBV29-1 and TRBJ2-7. CDR1 and CDR2 (germline): SQVTM, ANQGSEA. CDR3 length: 15 amino acids.

The chain joins TRBV28 to TRBJ1-4; the D call of TRBD1 rests on TCRdb alone, since no DNA is present to check it. Per germline, CDR1 MDHEN and CDR2 SYDVKM. This CDR3 contains 15 residues. The CDR3 region is CASSLSGASNEKLFF. Full variable domain (remainder filled in from reference TRBV28 and TRBJ1-4): DVKVTQSSRYLVKRTGEKVFLECVQDMDHENMFWYRQDPGLGLRLIYFSYDVKMKEKGDIPEGYSVSREKKERFSLILESASTNQTSMYLCASSLSGASNEKLFFGSGTQLSVL.

The chain recombines TRBV19 with TRBJ1-2. This CDR3 contains 15 residues. CDR1 LNHDA and CDR2 SQIVND come from the germline V gene (reference sequence). CDR3 loop: CASSIMDGANYGYTF.

This rearrangement joins TRBV3-1 to TRBJ2-7; TCRdb calls TRBD1, which cannot be checked without DNA. Germline V lookup: CDR1 LGHDT, CDR2 YNNKEL (reference sequence). The CDR3 is made up of 16 amino acids. CDR3 residues: CASSQDPGQTPYEQYF.

CDR3 protein: CASSLDGSNTGELFF. V and J are TRBV7-6 and TRBJ2-2. CDR1 and CDR2 from the germline V gene are SGHVS and FNYEAQ. This CDR3 spans 15 amino acids.

This chain joins TRBV29-1 and TRBJ2-5; TCRdb calls TRBD1, which cannot be checked without DNA. Germline CDR1 reads SQVTM; CDR2 reads ANQGSEA. The CDR3 covers 14 residues. CDR3 in amino acids: CSVGGGPAGETQYF.

The chain is built from TRBV3-1 and TRBJ2-2; TCRdb calls TRBD2, which cannot be checked without DNA. The germline V gene has CDR1 LGHDT and CDR2 YNNKEL (reference sequence). This CDR3 has 15 residues. CDR3 sequence: CASSHPPPNTGELFF. The whole variable domain, remainder taken from reference TRBV3-1 and TRBJ2-2, is DTAVSQTPKYLVTQMGNDKSIKCEQNLGHDTMYWYKQDSKKFLKIMFSYNNKELIINETVPNRFSPKSPDKAHLNLHINSLELGDSAVYFCASSHPPPNTGELFFGEGSRLTVL.

The chain uses TRBV7-2 and TRBJ2-7. The CDR3 contains 14 residues. Germline V gene data show CDR1 as SGHTA and CDR2 as FQGNSA. The CDR3 loop is CASSLIRASYEQYF.

The chain joins TRBV29-1 to TRBJ2-5; TCRdb calls TRBD1, which cannot be checked without DNA. Germline-derived CDR1 and CDR2 are SQVTM and ANQGSEA. The CDR3 is 15 amino acids. CDR3 in amino acids: CSVEGWDRGQETQYF.

This sequence joins TRBV7-9 and TRBJ2-7; TCRdb names TRBD1, which stays unverified in the absence of DNA. Per the germline V gene, CDR1 is SEHNR and CDR2 is FQNEAQ (reference sequence). The CDR3 runs to 16 residues. CDR3 in amino acids: CASLTTAGGRPGEQYF.

CDR3 protein: CASSGTSGSREQFF. This chain links TRBV28 with TRBJ2-1; TCRdb names TRBD2, which stays unverified in the absence of DNA. Germline V CDR1 and CDR2: MDHEN, SYDVKM. CDR3 length equals 14 residues. The variable domain in full, completed from reference TRBV28 and TRBJ2-1, reads DVKVTQSSRYLVKRTGEKVFLECVQDMDHENMFWYRQDPGLGLRLIYFSYDVKMKEKGDIPEGYSVSREKKERFSLILESASTNQTSMYLCASSGTSGSREQFFGPGTRLTVL.

The J gene is TRBJ2-5, the V gene TRBV27; TCRdb's D call, TRBD2, is unchecked because there is no DNA. CDR3 size: 15 residues. The germline CDR1 and CDR2 sequences are MNHEY and SMNVEV (reference sequence). Here the CDR3 reads CATRLTSGGQETQYF.

The chain couples TRBV29-1 to TRBJ2-2. Germline V CDR1 and CDR2: SQVTM, ANQGSEA. This CDR3 is 13 amino acids long. CDR3 loop: CSAPRVDTGELFF.

V and J are TRBV6-4 and TRBJ1-3. The CDR3 loop spans 11 amino acids. The germline V gene encodes CDR1 MRHNA and CDR2 SNTAGT. The CDR3 is CASSDGNTIYF.

The chain uses TRBV20-1 and TRBJ2-3; checking the TCRdb D call of TRBD2 is not possible without DNA. The CDR3 covers 15 residues. Germline V gene sequence: CDR1 DFQATT, CDR2 SNEGSKA (reference sequence). The CDR3 here is CSARRTSESTDTQYF.

This rearrangement joins TRBV4-2 to TRBJ2-7. Per the germline V gene, CDR1 is LGHNA and CDR2 is YNFKEQ. This CDR3 region has 13 residues. This CDR3 reads CASSQEISYEQYF.

This chain connects TRBV10-3 to TRBJ2-5; lacking DNA, the TRBD2 call made by TCRdb goes unchecked. Germline CDR1 and CDR2: ENHRY and SYGVKD. The CDR3 contains 15 residues. CDR3 sequence reads: CAINGLAGGQETQYF.

CDR3 protein: CASSWGLAGIQETQYF. The chain employs TRBV12-3 or TRBV12-4 and TRBJ2-5; TCRdb names TRBD2, which stays unverified in the absence of DNA. The CDR3 contains 16 residues.

CDR3 sequence: CASSPGAGPYEQYF. The chain has TRBV7-3 and TRBJ2-7; TCRdb selects TRBD1, and the lack of DNA leaves this call unchecked. This CDR3 has 14 residues. Germline CDR1 and CDR2: SGHTA and FQGTGA.

The V gene is TRBV7-9, the J gene TRBJ1-2; TCRdb lists TRBD1, though no DNA is available to test this call. Germline V CDR1 and CDR2: SEHNR, FQNEAQ (reference sequence). The CDR3 sequence is 15 residues long. The CDR3 region is CASSLGGHLNYGYTF.

The chain recombines TRBV5-1 with TRBJ2-3; checking the TCRdb D call of TRBD1 is not possible without DNA. Germline CDR1 and CDR2: SGHRS and YFSETQ. CDR3 length equals 14 residues. The chain's CDR3 is CASSPGHDTDTQYF.